This TCR beta chain was found in a study of blood T cells in healthy people across ages. Whole-study results and caveats: CMV infection status of these donors was not known. Unsorted PBMCs blocked a conclusive comparison of naive and antigen-experienced cells.

The donors, all healthy, were Caucasians living in Russia, aged 6 to 90. PBMCs were isolated at a quantity of at least 6 million per sample. J gave up 1 base and V 6 bases, and 5 bases lay outside the gene matches. The CDR3 extends over 15 amino acids. CDR1 SNHLY and CDR2 FYNNEI come from the germline V gene. In its sample, this clonotype was seen a few times. The antigen remains unidentified. Primed by a sample-barcoded 5' primer and a J-beta primer mix, a second PCR proceeded for roughly 7 to 11 cycles. MiXCR, applied by TCRdb to the 5' RACE reads, yields one record per CDR3 protein. Among roughly 1.5 million distinct CDR3 sequences listed, roughly 43% were seen once.

The origin of this receptor is a woman in her late teens or twenties in good health. The material sequenced was blood. The rearrangement links TRBV2 to TRBJ2-3, with 9 bases identical to TRBD2. The CDR3 protein is CASRTVAGGTDTQYF. In DNA form, the CDR3 reads TGTGCCAGCAGAACGGTAGCGGGGGGCACAGATACGCAGTATTTT.